Reported below is one T cell receptor (beta chain). This table comes from immunoSEQ multiplex PCR, and its TCRdb copy is limited to in-frame clones, with some not included. Among 3,700 or so clones, less than 85% were seen once, and the ten largest hold 85%. The sample belongs to a study of OX40 agonist ivuxolimab in advanced cancers. There are 15 residues in the CDR3. After removal of 2 bases from V and 2 bases from J, the junction contained 7 bases not matched to a gene. The germline V gene encodes CDR1 SQVTM and CDR2 ANQGSEA. The sample was CD4+ or CD8+ T cells sorted from blood, taken in a trial of the OX40 agonist ivuxolimab. This clonotype originated in an adult with an advanced solid tumor such as melanoma, head and neck, liver or kidney cancer. The J gene is TRBJ2-7, the V gene TRBV29-1, with TRBD1 matching over 9 bases. The CDR3: CSVEPSGQGTYEQYF. The CDR3 DNA is TGCAGCGTTGAACCTTCCGGACAGGGGACCTACGAGCAGTACTTC.